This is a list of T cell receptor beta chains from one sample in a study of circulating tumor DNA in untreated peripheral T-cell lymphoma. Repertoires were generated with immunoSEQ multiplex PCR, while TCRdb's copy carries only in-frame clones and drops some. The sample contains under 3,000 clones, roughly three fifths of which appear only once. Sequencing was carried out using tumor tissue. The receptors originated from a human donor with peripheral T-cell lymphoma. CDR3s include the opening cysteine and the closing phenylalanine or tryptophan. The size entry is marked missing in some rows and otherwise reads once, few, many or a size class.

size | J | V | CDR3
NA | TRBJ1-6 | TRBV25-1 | CASSGINQVLGSPLHF
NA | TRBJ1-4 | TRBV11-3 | CASSPWTATNEKLFF
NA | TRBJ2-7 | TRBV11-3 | CASSFEQGALPEQYF
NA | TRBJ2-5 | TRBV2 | CATGGGRKETQYF
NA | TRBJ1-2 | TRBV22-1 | CASKPDLFSLTFYIF
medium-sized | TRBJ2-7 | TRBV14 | CASSQVSGAGGEQYF
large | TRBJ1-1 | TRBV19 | CASSILVNTEAFF
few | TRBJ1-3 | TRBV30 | CAWNRGSGNTIYF
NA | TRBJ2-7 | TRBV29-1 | CSVRHLEYEQYF
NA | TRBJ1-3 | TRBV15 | CAIGTRTSGNTIYF
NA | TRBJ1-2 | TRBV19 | CASSSRDGGYTF
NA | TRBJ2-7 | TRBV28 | CASRRRGLATYEQYF
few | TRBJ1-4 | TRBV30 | CAWVPGQGVSNEKLFF
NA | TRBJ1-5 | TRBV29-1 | CSVDGGGSNQPQHF
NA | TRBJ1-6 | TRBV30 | CAWSGESSYNSPLHF
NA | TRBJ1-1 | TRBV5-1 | CASSLVGLDTEAFF
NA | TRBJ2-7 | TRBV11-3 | CASSRGGAQYEQYF
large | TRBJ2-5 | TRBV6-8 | CASSIGTSGGETQYF
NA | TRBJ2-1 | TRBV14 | CASSPLGIEQFF
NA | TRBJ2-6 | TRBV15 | CATSRDSGAGANVLTF
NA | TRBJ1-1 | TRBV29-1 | CSVEAQGEGEAFF
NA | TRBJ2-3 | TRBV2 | CASKGGYGTDTQYF
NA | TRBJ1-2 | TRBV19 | CASSISTGGADYGYTF
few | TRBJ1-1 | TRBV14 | CASSLTGGLNTEAFF
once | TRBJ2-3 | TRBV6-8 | CASSYQGFRTDTQYF
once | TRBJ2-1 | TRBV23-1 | CASSLMDRGLYEQFF
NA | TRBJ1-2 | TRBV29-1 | CSVDWVVGGYTF
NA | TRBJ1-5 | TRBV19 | CASSAGGGWQPQHF
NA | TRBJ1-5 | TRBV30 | CAWSPSSNQPQHF
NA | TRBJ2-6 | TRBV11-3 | CASSAMPSGANVLTF
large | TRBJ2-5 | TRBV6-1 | CASSEERGRRETQYF
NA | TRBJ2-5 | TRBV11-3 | CASSLGTGGNGETQYF
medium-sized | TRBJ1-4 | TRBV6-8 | CASSPPQPNEKLFF
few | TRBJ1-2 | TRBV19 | CASSDSTNYGYTF
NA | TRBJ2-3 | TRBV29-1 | CSVAGVRDFPTDTQYF
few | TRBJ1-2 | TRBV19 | CASKESYRANYGYTF
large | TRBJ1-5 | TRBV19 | CASSILGPNQPQHF
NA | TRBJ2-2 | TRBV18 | CASSPAPYYTGELFF
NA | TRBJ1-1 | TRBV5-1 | CASSLEGMNTEAFF
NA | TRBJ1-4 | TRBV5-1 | CASSLDRATNEKLFF
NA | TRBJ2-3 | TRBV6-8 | CASSYYGPDTQYF
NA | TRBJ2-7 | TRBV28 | CASSPQGPRRYEQYF
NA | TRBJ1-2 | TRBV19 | CASMAVANGYTF
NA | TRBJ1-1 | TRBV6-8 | CASRKANTEAFF
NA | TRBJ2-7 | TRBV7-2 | CASSPSADYEQYF
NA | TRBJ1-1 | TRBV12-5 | CANRVGTEAFF
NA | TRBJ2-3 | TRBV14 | CASSLAGTVGYTQYF
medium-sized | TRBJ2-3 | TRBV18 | CASSPDSDTQYF
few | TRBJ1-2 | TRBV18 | CASSPAGTGDGYTF
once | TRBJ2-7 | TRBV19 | CASSPMGGQPEQYF
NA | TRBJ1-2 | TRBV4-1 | CASSQDVVPLDGYTF
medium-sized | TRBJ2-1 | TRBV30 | CAWSVTSYNEQFF
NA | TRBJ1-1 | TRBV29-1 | CSVQGQGNTEAFF
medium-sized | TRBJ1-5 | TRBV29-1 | CSVEVVLNQPQHF
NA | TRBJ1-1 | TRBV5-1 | CASSVTGGRVPTEAFF
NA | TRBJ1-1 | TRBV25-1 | CASRSRGMGEAFF
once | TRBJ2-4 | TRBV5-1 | CASSLEPGLNIQYF